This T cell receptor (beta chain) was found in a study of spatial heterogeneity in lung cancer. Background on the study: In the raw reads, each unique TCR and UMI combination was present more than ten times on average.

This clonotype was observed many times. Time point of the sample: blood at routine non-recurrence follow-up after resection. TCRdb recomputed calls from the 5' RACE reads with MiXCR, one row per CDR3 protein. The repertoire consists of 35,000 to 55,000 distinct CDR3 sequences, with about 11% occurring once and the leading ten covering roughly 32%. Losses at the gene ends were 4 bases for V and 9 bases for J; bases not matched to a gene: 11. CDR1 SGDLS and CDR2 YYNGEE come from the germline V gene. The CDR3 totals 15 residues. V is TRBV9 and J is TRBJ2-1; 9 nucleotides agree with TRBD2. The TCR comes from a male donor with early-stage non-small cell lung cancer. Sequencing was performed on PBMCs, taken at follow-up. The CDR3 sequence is CASSPPSGGPGEQFF. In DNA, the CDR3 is TGTGCCAGCAGCCCCCCCAGCGGGGGGCCAGGTGAGCAGTTCTTC.